This T cell receptor beta chain was found in a study of T cell changes during pregnancy in multiple sclerosis. The CDR3 extends over 13 amino acids. Looked up from germline, CDR1 is MNHEY and CDR2 is SMNVEV (reference sequence). Between the trimmed V and J ends, which lost 3 bases and 6 bases, there was a span of 12 bases. TCRdb's copy holds only in-frame clones and misses some; the assay was immunoSEQ multiplex PCR. The profile shows tens of thousands of clones, about 92% of them singletons. Source: CD8+ T cells from peripheral blood mononuclear cells, taken in the third trimester of pregnancy. The clonotype comes from a female donor in good health, enrolled as a control in a pregnancy study. The chain recombines TRBV27 with TRBJ2-7, with a weak D call TRBD2 (5 bases). The DNA for the CDR3 is TGTGCCAGCAGTTTGGACTCAGCCTCCGAGCAGTACTTC. It encodes CASSLDSASEQYF.